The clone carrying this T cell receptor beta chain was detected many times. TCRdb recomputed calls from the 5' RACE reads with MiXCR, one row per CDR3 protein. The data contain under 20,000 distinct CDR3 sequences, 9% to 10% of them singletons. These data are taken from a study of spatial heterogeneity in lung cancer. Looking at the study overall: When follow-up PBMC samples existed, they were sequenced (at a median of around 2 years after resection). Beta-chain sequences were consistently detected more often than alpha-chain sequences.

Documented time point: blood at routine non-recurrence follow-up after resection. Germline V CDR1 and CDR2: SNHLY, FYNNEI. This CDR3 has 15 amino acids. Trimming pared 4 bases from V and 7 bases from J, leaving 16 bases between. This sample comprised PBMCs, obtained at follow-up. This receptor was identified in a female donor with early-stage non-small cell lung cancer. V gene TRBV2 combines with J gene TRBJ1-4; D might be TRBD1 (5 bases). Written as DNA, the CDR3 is TGTGCCAGCAGTGGGCCCGGCAGGGCGGGTGAAAAACTGTTTTTT. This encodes CASSGPGRAGEKLFF.